This T cell receptor beta chain was captured by sequencing in a study of shared clonotypes between healthy human individuals. J was trimmed by 13 bases and V by 8 bases; bases with no gene match: 10. The CDR3 totals 12 residues. Germline V gene data show CDR1 as SEHNR and CDR2 as FQNEAQ (reference sequence). In the original workflow: ImmunoSEQ junction-only sequences lacked quality scores, so their filtering differed. Repertoires were generated with immunoSEQ multiplex PCR, while TCRdb's copy carries only in-frame clones and drops some. D and trimming come from the DNA, and the V and J calls and clone size come from that table. The sample includes over a million clones, approximately 96% of them seen just once.

The chain joins TRBV7-9 to TRBJ2-5, with TRBD1 identical over 10 bases. Input material: naive CD4+ T cells sorted from blood. The subset denotes: CD45RA+ positively selected. This receptor was identified in a man between 25 and 39 years old in good health. The DNA of the CDR3 is TGTGCCAGCTCCCGTGGGACAGGGGACTTGTACTTC. Protein sequence: CASSRGTGDLYF. Drawing the rest from reference TRBV7-9 and TRBJ2-5, the complete variable domain is DTGVSQNPRHKITKRGQNVTFRCDPISEHNRLYWYRQTLGQGPEFLTYFQNEAQLEKSRLLSDRFSAERPKGSFSTLEIQRTEQGDSAMYLCASSRGTGDLYFGPGTRLLVL.